The 7 T cell receptor beta chains below come from one sample, sequenced in a study of T cells in women clearing cervical HPV infection. Produced via immunoSEQ multiplex PCR; TCRdb's table is partial and in-frame only. The sample has about 26,000 clones; the top ten hold around 10%. Sequencing was performed on blood buffy coat. The receptors come from a woman between 18 and 70 years old with a cervical HPV16 infection that either progressed to CIN3+ or cleared (not recorded which).

With regard to this clone: The read terminates 3 residues before the CDR3 end, so the remaining end is supplied by the germline J gene. The rearrangement joins TRBV7-2 to TRBJ2-3; D may be TRBD2 (6 bases). V was shortened by 6 bases and J by 3 bases, with 13 bases between the two germline ends. Germline V gene data show CDR1 as SGHTA and CDR2 as FQGNSA. The CDR3 is 14 residues long. The CDR3 spells CASRTLGGTDTQYF. The sequenced part of the CDR3 DNA is TGTGCCAGCAGGACACTCGGGGGAACAGATACG. Full variable domain (remainder filled in from reference TRBV7-2 and TRBJ2-3): GAGVSQSPSNKVTEKGKDVELRCDPISGHTALYWYRQSLGQGLEFLIYFQGNSAPDKSGLPSDRFSAERTGGSVSTLTIQRTQQEDSAVYLCASRTLGGTDTQYFGPGTRLTVL.

For this clone: The read ends 3 residues before the CDR3 terminus; that terminus is restored from the germline J gene. The chain employs TRBV2 and TRBJ2-2, with TRBD1 matching over 11 bases. The CDR3 is 16 residues long. Per the germline V gene, CDR1 is SNHLY and CDR2 is FYNNEI. Trimming cost V 8 bases and J 0 bases; bases outside gene matches: 5. This CDR3 is CASGQGALANTGELFF. The sequenced CDR3 bases are TGTGCCAGCGGACAGGGGGCCCTCGCGAACACCGGGGAG.

Comment on this clone: From the germline J gene comes the end of the CDR3, since the read stops 3 residues before it. The rearrangement uses TRBV19 and TRBJ1-1; D gene ambiguous. Looked up from germline, CDR1 is LNHDA and CDR2 is SQIVND (reference sequence). CDR3 length: 14 residues. V was cut by 9 bases and J by 0 bases, with 14 bases left in between. The sequenced part of the CDR3 DNA is TGTGCCAGCAGAGCGGCCACACTGAACACTGAA. Its translation is CASRAATLNTE. The entire CDR3 protein is CASRAATLNTEAFF.

As to this clone: The read ends 3 residues before the CDR3 terminus; that terminus is restored from the germline J gene. The chain employs TRBV6-2 or TRBV6-3 and TRBJ2-3; 12 bases are shared with TRBD2. After removal of 4 bases from V and 7 bases from J, the junction contained 6 bases not matched to a gene. The CDR3 sequence is 15 residues long. Germline assignment: CDR1 MNHEY and CDR2 SVGEGT. CDR3 DNA (partial): TGTGCCAGCAGTTCCGGGACTAGCGGGCCCAATACG. Translated, it gives CASSSGTSGPNT. The full CDR3 protein is CASSSGTSGPNTQYF.

Turning to this clone: The read ends 3 residues before the CDR3 terminus; that terminus is restored from the germline J gene. J is TRBJ2-7 and V is TRBV7-8; D may be TRBD1 (6 bases). From germline, CDR1 is SGHVS and CDR2 FQNEAQ. This CDR3 has 14 residues. Trimming took off 6 bases at V and 0 bases at J, with 12 bases between the two ends. CDR3 DNA (partial): TGTGCCAGCAGGATGGGGACATCCTCCTACGAG. This sequence encodes CASRMGTSSYE. The full CDR3 protein is CASRMGTSSYEQYF.

Of note for this clone: The read finishes 3 residues shy of the CDR3 end, and the germline J gene is used to complete it. The J gene is TRBJ2-4, the V gene TRBV27; 9 nucleotides line up with TRBD2. Looked up from germline, CDR1 is MNHEY and CDR2 is SMNVEV (reference sequence). The V gene end was trimmed by 7 bases and the J gene end by 3 bases; junction bases not matched to a gene: 10. The CDR3 runs 16 residues. This CDR3 reads CASKVNVAGDKNIQYF. The part of the CDR3 DNA that was read is TGTGCCAGCAAGGTCAACGTAGCGGGAGACAAAAACATT.

Concerning this clone itself: The read ends 3 residues before the CDR3 terminus; that terminus is restored from the germline J gene. V is TRBV7-9 and J is TRBJ1-6, with D possibly matching TRBD1 (5 bases). Germline CDR1 reads SEHNR; CDR2 reads FQNEAQ (reference sequence). V dropped 5 bases and J dropped 6 bases, with 14 bases sitting between them. There are 15 residues in the CDR3. The CDR3 bases that were read are TGTGCCAGCAGCCAGGGTGCGGCAGTTAATTCACCC. The encoded protein is CASSQGAAVNSP. The whole CDR3 protein reads CASSQGAAVNSPLHF.